This paragraph covers one T cell receptor beta chain sequence. Antigen unknown. The sample is drawn from a study of cytomegalovirus exposure and HLA in healthy donors. Broader study findings: In vitro data verified a few CMV-associated chains as specific for CMV antigens.

The CDR3 sequence is 12 residues long. From germline, CDR1 is MDHEN and CDR2 SYDVKM. Trimming removed 8 bases at V and 6 bases at J, with 13 bases between. Sequencing used immunoSEQ multiplex PCR; TCRdb keeps in-frame clones, though not all of them. In the table there are about 180,000 clones, 85% of which are singletons. Among the 110 or so subjects of the validation cohort, separate from the roughly 670-subject first cohort, were the donors. V usage is TRBV28 and J usage is TRBJ1-2; D not resolved. Material: PBMCs. The sequence was collected from a man younger than 30 in good health and CMV-seropositive. CDR3 nucleotides: TGTGCCAGCTTGGGCAGGAACGATGGCTACACCTTC. Translating gives CASLGRNDGYTF.